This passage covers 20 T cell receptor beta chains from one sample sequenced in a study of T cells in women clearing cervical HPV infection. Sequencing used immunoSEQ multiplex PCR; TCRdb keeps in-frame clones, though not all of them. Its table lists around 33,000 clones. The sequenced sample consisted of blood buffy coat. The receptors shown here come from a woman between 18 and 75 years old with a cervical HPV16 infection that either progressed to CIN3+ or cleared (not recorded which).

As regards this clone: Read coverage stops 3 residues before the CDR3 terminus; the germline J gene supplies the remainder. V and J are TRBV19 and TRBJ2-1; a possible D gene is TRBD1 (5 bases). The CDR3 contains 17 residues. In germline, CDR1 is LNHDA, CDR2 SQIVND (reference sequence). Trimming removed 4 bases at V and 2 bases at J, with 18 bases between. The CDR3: CASSTSSLDRPYNEQFF. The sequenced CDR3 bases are TGTGCCAGTAGTACCTCATCCCTCGACAGACCCTACAATGAG.

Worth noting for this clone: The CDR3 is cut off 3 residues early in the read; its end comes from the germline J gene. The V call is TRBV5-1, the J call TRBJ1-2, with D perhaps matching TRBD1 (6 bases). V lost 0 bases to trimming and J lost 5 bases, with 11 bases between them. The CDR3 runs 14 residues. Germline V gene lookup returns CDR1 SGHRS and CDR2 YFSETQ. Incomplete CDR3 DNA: TGCGCCAGCAGCTTGGCCAACAGGGAATATGGC. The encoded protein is CASSLANREYG. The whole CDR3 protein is CASSLANREYGYTF.

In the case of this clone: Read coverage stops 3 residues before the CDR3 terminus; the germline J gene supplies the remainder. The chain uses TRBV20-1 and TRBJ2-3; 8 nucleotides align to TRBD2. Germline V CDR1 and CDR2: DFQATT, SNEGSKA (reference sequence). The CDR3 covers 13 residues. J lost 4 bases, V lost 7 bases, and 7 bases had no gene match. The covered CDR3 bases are TGCAGTGGCAGCGGGAGTATCTCAGATACG. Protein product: CSGSGSISDT. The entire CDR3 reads CSGSGSISDTQYF.

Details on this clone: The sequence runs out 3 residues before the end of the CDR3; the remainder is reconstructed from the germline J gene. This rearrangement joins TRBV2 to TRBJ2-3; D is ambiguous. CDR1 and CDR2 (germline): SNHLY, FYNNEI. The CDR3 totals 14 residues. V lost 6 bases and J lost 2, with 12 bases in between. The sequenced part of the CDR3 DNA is TGTGCCAGCAGAGCCCCAATGTTCACAGATACG. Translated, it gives CASRAPMFTDT. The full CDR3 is CASRAPMFTDTQYF.

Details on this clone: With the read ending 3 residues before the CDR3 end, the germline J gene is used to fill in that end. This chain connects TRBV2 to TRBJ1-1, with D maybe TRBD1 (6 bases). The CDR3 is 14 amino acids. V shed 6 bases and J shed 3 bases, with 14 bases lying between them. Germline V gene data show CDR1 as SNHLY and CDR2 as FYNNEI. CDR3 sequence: CASRPTGGDTEAFF. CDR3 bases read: TGTGCCAGCAGGCCGACAGGTGGGGACACTGAA.

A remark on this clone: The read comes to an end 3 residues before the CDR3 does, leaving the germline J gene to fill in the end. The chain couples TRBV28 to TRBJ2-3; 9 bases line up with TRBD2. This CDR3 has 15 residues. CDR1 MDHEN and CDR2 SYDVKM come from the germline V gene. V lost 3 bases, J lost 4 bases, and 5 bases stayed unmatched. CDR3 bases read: TGTGCCAGCAGTTTTCCAAGCGGGAGGCCAGATACG. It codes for CASSFPSGRPDT. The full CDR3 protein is CASSFPSGRPDTQYF.

CDR3 DNA, as far as it was read: TGCAGCGTTGAGGCCAGCTACAATGAG. It is translated as CSVEASYNE. The whole CDR3 sequence is CSVEASYNEQFF. The V gene is TRBV29-1, the J gene TRBJ2-1; D is undetermined. With the read ending 3 residues before the CDR3 end, the germline J gene is used to fill in that end. V gave up 3 bases and J gave up 3 bases, with 6 bases separating them. The CDR3 runs 12 residues. Germline-derived CDR1 and CDR2 are SQVTM and ANQGSEA.

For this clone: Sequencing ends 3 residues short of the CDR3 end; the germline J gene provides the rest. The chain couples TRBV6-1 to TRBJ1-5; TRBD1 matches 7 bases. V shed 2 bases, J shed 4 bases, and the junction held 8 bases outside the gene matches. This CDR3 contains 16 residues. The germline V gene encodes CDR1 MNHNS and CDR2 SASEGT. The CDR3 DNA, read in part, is TGTGCCAGCAGTGAACTTCCGGCAGGGGGGAATCAGCCC. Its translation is CASSELPAGGNQP. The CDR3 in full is CASSELPAGGNQPQHF.

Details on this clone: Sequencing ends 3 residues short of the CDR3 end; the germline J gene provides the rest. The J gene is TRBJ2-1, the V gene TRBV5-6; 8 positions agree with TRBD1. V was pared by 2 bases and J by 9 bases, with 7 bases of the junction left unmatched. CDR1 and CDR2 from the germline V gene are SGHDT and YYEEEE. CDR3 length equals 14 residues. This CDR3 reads CASSFGTGGVEQFF. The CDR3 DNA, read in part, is TGTGCCAGCAGCTTCGGAACAGGGGGAGTTGAG.

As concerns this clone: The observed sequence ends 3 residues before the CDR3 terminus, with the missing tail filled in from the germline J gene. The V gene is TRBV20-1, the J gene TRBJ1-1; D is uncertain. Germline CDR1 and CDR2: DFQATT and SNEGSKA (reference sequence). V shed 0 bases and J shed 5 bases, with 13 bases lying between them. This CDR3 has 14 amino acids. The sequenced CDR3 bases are TGCAGTGCTAGAGATGAAGGGTCTGGTACTGAA. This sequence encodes CSARDEGSGTE. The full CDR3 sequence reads CSARDEGSGTEAFF.

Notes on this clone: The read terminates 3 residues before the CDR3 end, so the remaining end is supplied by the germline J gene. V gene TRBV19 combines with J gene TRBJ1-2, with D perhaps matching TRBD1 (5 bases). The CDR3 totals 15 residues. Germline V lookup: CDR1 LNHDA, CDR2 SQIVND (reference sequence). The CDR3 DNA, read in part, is TGTGCCAGTAGTATTGGGACTAGCGTCACTACTGAC. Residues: CASSIGTSVTTD. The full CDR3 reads CASSIGTSVTTDYTF.

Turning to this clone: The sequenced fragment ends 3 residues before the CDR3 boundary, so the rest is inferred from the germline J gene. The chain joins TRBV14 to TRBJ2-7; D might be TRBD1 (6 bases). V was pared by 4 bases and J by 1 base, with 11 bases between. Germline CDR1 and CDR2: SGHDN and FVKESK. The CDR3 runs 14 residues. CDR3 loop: CASSLTDSSYEQYF. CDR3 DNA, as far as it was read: TGTGCCAGCAGCCTTACGGACAGTTCCTACGAG.

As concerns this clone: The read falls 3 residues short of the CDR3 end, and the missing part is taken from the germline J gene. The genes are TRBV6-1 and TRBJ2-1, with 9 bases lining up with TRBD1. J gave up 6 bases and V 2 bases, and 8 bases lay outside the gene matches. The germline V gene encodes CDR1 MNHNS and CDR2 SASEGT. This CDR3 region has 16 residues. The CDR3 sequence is CASSENRGRVSNEQFF. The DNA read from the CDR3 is TGTGCCAGCAGTGAAAACAGGGGGCGAGTTTCCAATGAG.

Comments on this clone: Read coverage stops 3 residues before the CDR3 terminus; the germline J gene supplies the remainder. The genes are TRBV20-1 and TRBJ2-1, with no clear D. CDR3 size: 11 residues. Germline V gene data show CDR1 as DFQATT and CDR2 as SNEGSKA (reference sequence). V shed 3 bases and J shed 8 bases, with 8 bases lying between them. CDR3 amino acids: CSASRSYEQFF. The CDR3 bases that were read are TGCAGTGCTAGCCGTAGCTATGAG.

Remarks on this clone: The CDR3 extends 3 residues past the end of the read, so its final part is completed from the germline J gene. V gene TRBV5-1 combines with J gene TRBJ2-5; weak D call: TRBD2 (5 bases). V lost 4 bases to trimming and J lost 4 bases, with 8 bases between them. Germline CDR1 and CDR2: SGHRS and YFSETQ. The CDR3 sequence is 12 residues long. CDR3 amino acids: CASSTDLETQYF. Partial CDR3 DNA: TGCGCCAGCAGCACGGACTTAGAGACC.

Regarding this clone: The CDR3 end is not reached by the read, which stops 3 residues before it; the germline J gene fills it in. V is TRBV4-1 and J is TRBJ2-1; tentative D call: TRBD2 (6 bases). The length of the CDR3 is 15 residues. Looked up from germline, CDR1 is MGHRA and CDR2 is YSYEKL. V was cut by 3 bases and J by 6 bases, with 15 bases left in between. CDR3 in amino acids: CASSHAGSLVNEQFF. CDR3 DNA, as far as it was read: TGCGCCAGCAGCCACGCGGGGTCGTTGGTCAATGAG.

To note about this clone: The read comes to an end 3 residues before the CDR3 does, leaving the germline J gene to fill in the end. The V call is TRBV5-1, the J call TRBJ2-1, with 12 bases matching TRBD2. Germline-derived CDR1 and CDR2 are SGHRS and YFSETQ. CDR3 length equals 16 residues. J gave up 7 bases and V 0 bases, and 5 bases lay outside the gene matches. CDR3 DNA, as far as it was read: TGCGCCAGCAGCTTGGTGCCTAGCGGGAGGGGGAATGAG. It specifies CASSLVPSGRGNE. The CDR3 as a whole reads CASSLVPSGRGNEQFF.

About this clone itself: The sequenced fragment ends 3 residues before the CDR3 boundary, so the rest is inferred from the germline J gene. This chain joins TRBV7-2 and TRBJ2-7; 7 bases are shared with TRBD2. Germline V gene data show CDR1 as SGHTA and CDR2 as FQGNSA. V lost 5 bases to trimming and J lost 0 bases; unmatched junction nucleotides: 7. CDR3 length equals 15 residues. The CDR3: CASSPSGTSSYEQYF. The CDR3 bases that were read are TGTGCCAGCAGCCCCAGCGGGACGAGCTCCTACGAG.

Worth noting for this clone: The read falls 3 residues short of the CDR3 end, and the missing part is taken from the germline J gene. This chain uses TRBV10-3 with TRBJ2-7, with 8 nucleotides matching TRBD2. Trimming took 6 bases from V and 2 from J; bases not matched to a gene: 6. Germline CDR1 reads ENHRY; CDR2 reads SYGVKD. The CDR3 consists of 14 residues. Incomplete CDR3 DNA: TGTGCCATCAGCGGGGGGGACACCACCTACGAG. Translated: CAISGGDTTYE. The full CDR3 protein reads CAISGGDTTYEQYF.

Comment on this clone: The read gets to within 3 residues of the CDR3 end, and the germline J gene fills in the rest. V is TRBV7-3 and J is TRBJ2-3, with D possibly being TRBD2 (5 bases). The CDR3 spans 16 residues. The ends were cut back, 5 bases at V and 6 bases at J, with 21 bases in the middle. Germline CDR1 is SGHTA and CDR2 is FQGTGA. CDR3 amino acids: CASSPAGGRAWDTQYF. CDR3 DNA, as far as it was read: TGTGCCAGCAGCCCCGCCGGCGGGCGGGCGTGGGATACG.